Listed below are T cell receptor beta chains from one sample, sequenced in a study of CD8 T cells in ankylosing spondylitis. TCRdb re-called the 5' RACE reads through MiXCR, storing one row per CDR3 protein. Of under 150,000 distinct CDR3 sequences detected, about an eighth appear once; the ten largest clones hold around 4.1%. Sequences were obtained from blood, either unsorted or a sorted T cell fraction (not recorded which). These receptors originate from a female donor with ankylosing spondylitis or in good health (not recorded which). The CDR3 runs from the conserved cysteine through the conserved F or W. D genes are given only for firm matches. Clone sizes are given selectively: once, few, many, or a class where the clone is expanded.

TGCGCCAGCAGCTGGGACAGTCAAGCTGAAGCTTTCTTT CASSWDSQAEAFF TRBV5-1 few TRBD1 TRBJ1-1
TGCAGTGTCCCGGACAGGGTCACAGATACGCAGTATTTT CSVPDRVTDTQYF TRBV20-1 many TRBD1 TRBJ2-3
TGTGCCAGCAGTTCTCGACTAGCGGGCGAGCAGTACTTC CASSSRLAGEQYF TRBV6-6 many TRBD2 TRBJ2-7
TGCAGTGCTAAGGGACAGGGAACCTCTGGGGCCAACGTCCTGACTTTC CSAKGQGTSGANVLTF TRBV20-1 few TRBD1 TRBJ2-6
TGTGCCAGCAGCTTAGCAACTAGCGGGGTGGATACGCAGTATTTT CASSLATSGVDTQYF TRBV7-2 many TRBD2 TRBJ2-3
TGTGCCAGCAGCTTAGAGTGGACAGCAACTAATGAAAAACTGTTTTTT CASSLEWTATNEKLFF TRBV11-2 many - TRBJ1-4
TGTGCCAGCAGCTTGCCGGGGGTTCAAGATACGCAGTATTTT CASSLPGVQDTQYF TRBV5-5 many - TRBJ2-3
TGCAGTGCTACCGATTTGGCCGGGGAGCTGTTTTTT CSATDLAGELFF TRBV20-1 many - TRBJ2-2
TGTGCCAGCAGTTTGGGGGGGTCTAGCAATCAGCCCCAGCATTTT CASSLGGSSNQPQHF TRBV12-3/TRBV12-4 - - TRBJ1-5
TGTGCCAGCAGCTTGGGGGGGTCTGTCGGCTATGGCTACACCTTC CASSLGGSVGYGYTF TRBV11-3 few - TRBJ1-2
TGTGCCAGCAGTGATGACAGGGCTAGCGGGGGCAATGAGCAGTTCTTC CASSDDRASGGNEQFF TRBV25-1 many TRBD2 TRBJ2-1
TGTGCCAGCACACGAAGGGAGTACGAGCAGTACTTC CASTRREYEQYF TRBV2 many - TRBJ2-7